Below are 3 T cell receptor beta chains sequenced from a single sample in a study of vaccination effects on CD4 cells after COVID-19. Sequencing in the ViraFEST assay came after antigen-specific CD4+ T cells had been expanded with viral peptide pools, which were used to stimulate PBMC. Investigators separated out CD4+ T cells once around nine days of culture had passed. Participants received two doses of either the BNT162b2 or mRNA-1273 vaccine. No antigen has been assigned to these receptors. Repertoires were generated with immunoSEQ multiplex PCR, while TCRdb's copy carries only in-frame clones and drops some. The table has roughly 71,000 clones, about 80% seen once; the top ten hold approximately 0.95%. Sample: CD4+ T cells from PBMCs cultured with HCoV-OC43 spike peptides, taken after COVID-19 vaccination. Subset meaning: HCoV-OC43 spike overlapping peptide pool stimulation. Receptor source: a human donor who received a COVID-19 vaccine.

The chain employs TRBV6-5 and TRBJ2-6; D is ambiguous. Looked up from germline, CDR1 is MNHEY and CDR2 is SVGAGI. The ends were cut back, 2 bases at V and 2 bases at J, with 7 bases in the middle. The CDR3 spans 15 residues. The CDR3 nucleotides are TGTGCCAGCAGTTACAGTATTACTGGGGCCAACGTCCTGACTTTC. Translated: CASSYSITGANVLTF.

The CDR3 DNA follows: TGCAGTGCTAGTATCGGTAGCGGGGGCTCCTACAATGAGCAGTTCTTC. Translated, it gives CSASIGSGGSYNEQFF. V gene TRBV20-1 combines with J gene TRBJ2-1, with 9 positions matching TRBD2. CDR3 length: 16 residues. Germline V gene data show CDR1 as DFQATT and CDR2 as SNEGSKA (reference sequence). Trimming cost V 3 bases and J 0 bases; bases outside gene matches: 6.

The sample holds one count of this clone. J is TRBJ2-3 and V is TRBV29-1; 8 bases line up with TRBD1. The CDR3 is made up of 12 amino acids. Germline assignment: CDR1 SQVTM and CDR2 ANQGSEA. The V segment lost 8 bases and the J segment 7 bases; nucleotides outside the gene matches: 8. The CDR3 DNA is TGCAGCACCAACAGGGGGTTGAATACGCAGTATTTT. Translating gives CSTNRGLNTQYF.